These 31 T cell receptor beta chains share one sample of origin, sequenced in a study of CD4 T cells in relation to SARS-CoV-2 and coronaviruses. Data came from immunoSEQ multiplex PCR; TCRdb stores just in-frame clones and leaves some out. Of about 41,000 clones listed, 75% to 90% are singletons. No cognate antigen is known for these TCRs. The sequenced sample consisted of naive CD4+ T cells from PBMCs, cultured in vitro. Subset reported: naive CD4+ T cells isolated by negative enrichment. The receptors come from an adult with COVID-19.

J is TRBJ2-7 and V is TRBV24-1; TRBD1 agrees at 12 bases. The CDR3 runs to 15 residues. Germline lookup yields CDR1 KGHDR and CDR2 SFDVKD. Trimming removed 3 bases from V and 6 bases from J; junction bases left unmatched: 5. The CDR3 bases are TGTGCCACCAGTGATCCCGGGACAGGGGGCTTCGAGCAGTACTTC. It is translated as CATSDPGTGGFEQYF.

The chain combines TRBV7-2 with TRBJ1-2; a possible D gene is TRBD1 (6 bases). The CDR3 consists of 13 residues. Germline V gives CDR1 SGHTA, CDR2 FQGNSA. The germline V and J ends were trimmed by 3 bases and 7 bases, with 12 bases remaining between them. CDR3 residues: CASSFSGESGYTF. The CDR3 DNA follows: TGTGCCAGCAGCTTCTCAGGGGAGAGTGGCTACACCTTC.

The chain uses TRBV5-1 and TRBJ2-7; 9 positions match TRBD1. V lost 8 bases, J lost 3 bases, and 9 bases stayed unmatched. This CDR3 region has 14 residues. Germline values: CDR1 SGHRS, CDR2 YFSETQ. The CDR3 DNA is TGCGCCAGTACCCCCGGGACAGGGTACTACGAGCAGTACTTC. Protein product: CASTPGTGYYEQYF.

The V gene is TRBV28, the J gene TRBJ1-4; D unclear. The CDR3 sequence is 15 residues long. The germline CDR1 and CDR2 sequences are MDHEN and SYDVKM. V lost 2 bases and J lost 8, with 15 bases in between. The CDR3 DNA sequence: TGTGCCAGCAGTTTAGAAAACAGCTTAGGAGAAAAACTGTTTTTT. This translates into CASSLENSLGEKLFF.

J is TRBJ2-1 and V is TRBV24-1; D is unclear. This CDR3 spans 17 amino acids. The V and J ends lost 2 bases and 0 bases respectively, with 13 bases between them. Germline-derived CDR1 and CDR2 are KGHDR and SFDVKD. The CDR3 spells CATSDWRRAGSYNEQFF. The CDR3 bases are TGTGCCACCAGTGATTGGCGAAGGGCTGGCTCCTACAATGAGCAGTTCTTC.

The chain uses TRBV2 and TRBJ2-7; no reliable D call. Trimming cost V 5 bases and J 3 bases, with 8 bases left between them. Germline lookup yields CDR1 SNHLY and CDR2 FYNNEI. This CDR3 contains 12 residues. As DNA, the CDR3 is TGTGCCAGCAGTAATCCCCTCTACGAGCAGTACTTC. Translated: CASSNPLYEQYF.

The V and J genes are TRBV28 and TRBJ2-4, with 8 bases identical to TRBD2. The CDR3 runs 15 residues. Losses at the gene ends were 5 bases for V and 1 base for J; bases not matched to a gene: 4. The V gene's germline CDR1 is MDHEN and CDR2 SYDVKM. The DNA of the CDR3 is TGTGCCAGCAGTGTACGGGAGGGGGCCAAAAACATTCAGTACTTC. Its protein is CASSVREGAKNIQYF.

This chain links TRBV7-6 with TRBJ2-7; D tentatively reads TRBD1 or TRBD2 (5 bases each). V was cut by 5 bases and J by 2 bases, with 16 bases left in between. The germline V gene has CDR1 SGHVS and CDR2 FNYEAQ. The CDR3 is 15 amino acids. The CDR3: CASSGAGTPTYEQYF. The CDR3 DNA sequence: TGTGCCAGCAGCGGGGCCGGGACGCCGACCTACGAGCAGTACTTC. The whole variable domain, remainder taken from reference TRBV7-6 and TRBJ2-7, is GAGVSQSPRYKVTKRGQDVALRCDPISGHVSLYWYRQALGQGPEFLTYFNYEAQQDKSGLPNDRFSAERPEGSISTLTIQRTEQRDSAMYRCASSGAGTPTYEQYFGPGTRLTVT.

The chain carries TRBV27 and TRBJ1-5, with 8 bases identical to TRBD1. CDR3 length equals 13 residues. Germline CDR1 MNHEY, CDR2 SMNVEV (reference sequence). The V gene end was trimmed by 5 bases and the J gene end by 8 bases; junction bases not matched to a gene: 5. The CDR3 reads CASSKTGVKPQHF. In DNA form, the CDR3 reads TGTGCCAGCAGTAAGACAGGGGTTAAGCCCCAGCATTTT.

The chain recombines TRBV18 with TRBJ2-1; 7 bases are a match to TRBD1. J was trimmed by 8 bases and V by 6 bases; bases with no gene match: 16. This CDR3 has 16 residues. Germline values: CDR1 KGHSH, CDR2 LQKENI. DNA for the CDR3: TGTGCCAGCTCCCTATCGGGGTCAGGGGGTGTCGATGAGCAGTTCTTC. Translation gives CASSLSGSGGVDEQFF.

The V and J genes are TRBV28 and TRBJ2-1; 9 nucleotides align to TRBD2. Germline V CDR1 and CDR2: MDHEN, SYDVKM. The length of the CDR3 is 12 residues. V gave up 4 bases and J gave up 10 bases; unmatched junction bases: 2. The CDR3 DNA reads as TGTGCCAGCAGTTCCGGACTAGCGGAGCAGTTCTTC. It is translated as CASSSGLAEQFF.

The sample holds one count of this clone. CDR3 sequence (DNA): TGTGCCAGCAACCTCGGGACAGGGAACATTCAGTACTTC. As protein: CASNLGTGNIQYF. The rearrangement joins TRBV28 to TRBJ2-4, with TRBD1 matching 9 bases. The V gene's germline CDR1 is MDHEN and CDR2 SYDVKM. The V and J ends lost 7 bases and 7 bases, in that order; junction bases with no gene match: 5. The CDR3 covers 13 residues.

The chain has TRBV29-1 and TRBJ2-7; tentative D call: TRBD1 (6 bases). The CDR3 covers 13 residues. Germline V gene sequence: CDR1 SQVTM, CDR2 ANQGSEA. The germline V and J ends were trimmed by 5 bases and 6 bases, with 17 bases remaining between them. CDR3 sequence reads: CSVKGQDLGEQYF. The CDR3, as DNA: TGCAGCGTTAAGGGACAAGACCTGGGCGAGCAGTACTTC.

This rearrangement joins TRBV30 to TRBJ2-5; 10 positions match TRBD2. The V and J ends lost 4 bases and 1 base, in that order; junction bases with no gene match: 9. The CDR3 spans 16 residues. Germline V gives CDR1 GTSNPN, CDR2 SVGIG (reference sequence). The CDR3 region is CAWTGGSGRAQETQYF. In nucleotides, the CDR3 is TGTGCCTGGACCGGGGGGAGCGGGAGGGCCCAAGAGACCCAGTACTTC.

This chain links TRBV12-3 or TRBV12-4 with TRBJ2-5; D tentatively reads TRBD1 or TRBD2 (5 bases each). The germline V and J ends were trimmed by 8 bases and 7 bases, with 17 bases remaining between them. CDR3 size: 13 residues. CDR3 DNA: TGTGCCAGCGGTCACCGGGACCGTACGACCCAGTACTTC. Translated, it gives CASGHRDRTTQYF.

This sequence joins TRBV6-5 and TRBJ1-1, with D perhaps matching TRBD1 (6 bases). This CDR3 has 15 residues. The germline V gene encodes CDR1 MNHEY and CDR2 SVGAGI. V dropped 6 bases and J dropped 1 base, with 15 bases sitting between them. The chain's CDR3 is CASRVRTVSNTEAFF. In DNA, the CDR3 is TGTGCCAGCAGGGTAAGGACAGTTTCGAACACTGAAGCTTTCTTT.

The chain uses TRBV11-3 and TRBJ2-3; 8 bases fit TRBD2. The CDR3 is 16 residues long. V shed 5 bases and J 2 bases; nucleotides not matched to a gene: 9. CDR1 and CDR2 (germline): SGHNT, YENEEA. DNA for the CDR3: TGTGCCAGCAGCCCCGGGATAGCGGGGATCACAGATACGCAGTATTTT. Translation gives CASSPGIAGITDTQYF.

The chain employs TRBV7-2 and TRBJ2-7, with 8 positions matching TRBD2. With 5 bases clipped from V and 2 bases from J, the junction kept 11 bases outside the gene matches. The CDR3 totals 16 residues. The germline V gene encodes CDR1 SGHTA and CDR2 FQGNSA. The CDR3 spells CASSSGSAWAPYEQYF. CDR3 sequence (DNA): TGTGCCAGCAGCAGCGGGAGCGCGTGGGCCCCCTACGAGCAGTACTTC.

The DNA of the CDR3 is TGCGCCAGCAGCTTGGCCGGCGGGGTTGCAGAGACCCAGTACTTC. Translated, it gives CASSLAGGVAETQYF. The chain employs TRBV5-1 and TRBJ2-5; D is perhaps TRBD2 (6 bases). Germline assignment: CDR1 SGHRS and CDR2 YFSETQ. The CDR3 contains 15 residues. Trimming pared 0 bases from V and 4 bases from J, leaving 13 bases between.

CDR3 loop: CASSYFGPNTGELFF. The CDR3 region has the DNA TGTGCCAGCAGTTATTTCGGGCCTAACACCGGGGAGCTGTTTTTT. The chain is built from TRBV6-5 and TRBJ2-2; D uncertain. Trimming left V 3 bases short and J 2 bases short, with 10 bases between. Germline CDR1 is MNHEY and CDR2 is SVGAGI. CDR3 length: 15 amino acids.

This rearrangement joins TRBV11-2 to TRBJ1-1; no reliable D call. V was cut by 0 bases and J by 5 bases, with 7 bases left in between. Per germline, CDR1 SGHAT and CDR2 FQNNGV. The CDR3 is 13 residues long. DNA of the CDR3: TGTGCCAGCAGCTTAGATGTCGGGACTGAAGCTTTCTTT. Protein product: CASSLDVGTEAFF.

This clone has more than one count but fewer than ten. The V and J genes are TRBV5-1 and TRBJ1-3; D remains ambiguous. Between the trimmed V and J ends, which lost 0 bases and 3 bases, there was a span of 10 bases. The CDR3 runs 15 residues. The germline CDR1 and CDR2 sequences are SGHRS and YFSETQ. CDR3 in amino acids: CASSLAGRNGNTIYF. In DNA, the CDR3 is TGCGCCAGCAGCTTGGCCGGGAGAAATGGAAACACCATATATTTT.

The chain carries TRBV6-5 and TRBJ1-6; D gene uncertain. V was clipped by 1 base and J by 14 bases, with 6 bases between them. Germline V gives CDR1 MNHEY, CDR2 SVGAGI. The CDR3 is made up of 11 amino acids. Written as DNA, the CDR3 is TGTGCCAGCAGTTACTTCGGCACCCTCCACTTT. Amino acid sequence: CASSYFGTLHF.

This clone was seen a handful of times. The chain recombines TRBV19 with TRBJ1-4; TRBD1 is a possible D gene (5 bases). V was clipped by 10 bases and J by 6 bases, with 12 bases between them. The germline gives CDR1 LNHDA, CDR2 SQIVND (reference sequence). The CDR3 sequence is 12 residues long. In DNA form, the CDR3 reads TGTGCCACAGGGTCGGTGCATGAAAAACTGTTTTTT. It translates to CATGSVHEKLFF.

The CDR3 region is CASTEGGRLGEQFF. The CDR3 region has the DNA TGTGCCAGTACCGAGGGGGGCCGACTCGGTGAGCAGTTCTTC. The V call is TRBV19, the J call TRBJ2-1, with D perhaps given as TRBD1 or TRBD2 (6 bases each). The CDR3 spans 14 residues. Trimming stripped 7 bases from V and 9 bases from J, with 19 bases between. CDR1 is LNHDA, CDR2 SQIVND, per germline (reference sequence). Complete variable domain (other parts from reference TRBV19 and TRBJ2-1): DGGITQSPKYLFRKEGQNVTLSCEQNLNHDAMYWYRQDPGQGLRLIYYSQIVNDFQKGDIAEGYSVSREKKESFPLTVTSAQKNPTAFYLCASTEGGRLGEQFFGPGTRLTVL.

The chain links TRBV28 to TRBJ1-5; TRBD1 aligns across 10 bases. V lost 5 bases, J lost 4 bases, and 11 bases stayed unmatched. The CDR3 is 17 residues long. CDR1 is MDHEN, CDR2 SYDVKM, per germline. CDR3 protein: CASSLIPGTGDNQPQHF. The CDR3 bases are TGTGCCAGCAGTCTAATCCCCGGGACAGGGGATAATCAGCCCCAGCATTTT.

The V gene is TRBV7-9, the J gene TRBJ2-1; D uncertain. The germline gives CDR1 SEHNR, CDR2 FQNEAQ (reference sequence). The germline V and J ends were trimmed by 2 bases and 4 bases, with 12 bases remaining between them. The CDR3 sequence is 15 residues long. The CDR3 sequence: CASSLRASVYNEQFF. The CDR3, as DNA: TGTGCCAGCAGCTTAAGGGCTTCCGTTTACAATGAGCAGTTCTTC.

V usage is TRBV2 and J usage is TRBJ2-5; no clear D. Trimming stripped 6 bases from V and 0 bases from J, with 11 bases between. The CDR3 loop spans 14 amino acids. Germline V gene sequence: CDR1 SNHLY, CDR2 FYNNEI. The CDR3 sequence: CASSQRLDQETQYF. The DNA of the CDR3 is TGTGCCAGCAGCCAAAGACTGGACCAAGAGACCCAGTACTTC.

V and J are TRBV7-2 and TRBJ2-3; D is undetermined. V shed 2 bases and J shed 1 base, with 7 bases lying between them. There are 14 residues in the CDR3. Germline CDR1 and CDR2: SGHTA and FQGNSA. CDR3 sequence: CASSLFLGTDTQYF. DNA of the CDR3: TGTGCCAGCAGCTTATTCTTGGGCACAGATACGCAGTATTTT.

The rearrangement links TRBV27 to TRBJ1-5; perhaps TRBD1 as D (6 bases). Germline CDR1 reads MNHEY; CDR2 reads SMNVEV (reference sequence). The V gene lost 8 bases and the J gene lost 1 base, with 21 bases spanning the gap. This CDR3 contains 17 residues. CDR3 amino acids: CASGPQGWYSSNQPQHF. The DNA of the CDR3 is TGTGCCAGCGGCCCTCAGGGGTGGTATTCAAGCAATCAGCCCCAGCATTTT.

The V and J genes are TRBV4-1 and TRBJ2-7; TRBD1 is a possible D gene (6 bases). Germline lookup yields CDR1 MGHRA and CDR2 YSYEKL. This CDR3 has 15 residues. Trimming shortened V by 0 bases and J by 1 base, and 10 bases separated the two germline ends. As DNA, the CDR3 is TGCGCCAGCAGCCAAGAAGGCCAGGGGTCCTACGAGCAGTACTTC. Protein: CASSQEGQGSYEQYF.